This is a list of T cell receptor beta chains from one sample in a study of shared clonotypes between healthy human individuals. Assay: immunoSEQ multiplex PCR; the TCRdb copy retains only in-frame clones and omits some. Of around 2.5 million clones listed, approximately 93% are singletons. What was sequenced was naive CD4+ T cells from PBMCs. All receptors derive from a man aged 18 to 35 in good health. Some clones in this sample may be carry-over from other donors' samples. The CDR3 runs from the conserved cysteine through the conserved F or W. A D gene is named only where the DNA matches it firmly. Rows may omit the clone size; those that give it use once, few, many or a size class.

NA TRBJ2-5 NA TRBV7-8 CASSLDWGRVETQYF TGTGCCAGCAGCCTCGACTGGGGGCGGGTAGAGACCCAGTACTTC
NA TRBJ2-6 NA TRBV5-1 CASSLVDSGANVLTF TGCGCCAGCAGCTTGGTCGACTCTGGGGCCAACGTCCTGACTTTC
NA TRBJ2-3 NA TRBV6-5 CASSYPGTDTQYF TGTGCCAGCAGTTACCCGGGGACAGATACGCAGTATTTT
TRBD2 TRBJ2-3 once TRBV5-1 CASSLGLAGGYDTQYF TGCGCCAGCAGCTTAGGACTAGCGGGAGGTTACGATACGCAGTATTTT
TRBD1 TRBJ1-2 NA TRBV5-1 CASSLGLGGNGYTF TGCGCCAGCAGCTTGGGGCTAGGGGGCAATGGCTACACCTTC
NA TRBJ1-2 NA TRBV4-3 CASSQDFTGQGYGYTF TGCGCCAGCAGCCAAGATTTTACAGGGCAGGGCTATGGCTACACCTTC
TRBD2 TRBJ2-7 once TRBV2 CASSVGEGEQYF TGTGCCAGCAGTGTTGGGGAGGGCGAGCAGTACTTC
NA TRBJ2-5 NA TRBV28 CASTARGGTQYF TGTGCCAGCACCGCCAGGGGTGGGACCCAGTACTTC
TRBD2 TRBJ2-7 NA TRBV19 CASSVKTSGSTYEQYF TGTGCCAGTAGTGTCAAGACTAGCGGGTCGACCTACGAGCAGTACTTC
NA TRBJ2-3 NA TRBV2 CASASDSYTDTQYF TGTGCCAGCGCCTCGGACAGCTACACAGATACGCAGTATTTT
NA TRBJ2-7 NA TRBV4-2 CASSQFQSGLAYEQYF TGTGCCAGCAGCCAATTCCAATCGGGACTGGCCTACGAGCAGTACTTC
NA TRBJ1-1 NA TRBV28 CASSLYGEAFF TGTGCCAGCAGTTTATACGGTGAAGCTTTCTTT
NA TRBJ2-3 NA TRBV5-1 CASKGARGTDTQYF TGCGCCAGCAAGGGAGCTCGCGGCACAGATACGCAGTATTTT
NA TRBJ1-1 NA TRBV20-1 CSAKSHSSF TGCAGTGCTAAGTCACACTCTTCCTTT
NA TRBJ2-2 NA TRBV7-9 CASSLLGGPHPGELFF TGTGCCAGCAGCTTGCTTGGTGGACCTCACCCCGGGGAGCTGTTTTTT
NA TRBJ2-1 once TRBV19 CASSIYNEQFF TGTGCCAGTAGTATATATAATGAGCAGTTCTTC
TRBD1 TRBJ2-3 NA TRBV5-1 CASSSGQGNTDTQYF TGCGCCAGCAGCTCCGGACAGGGGAACACAGATACGCAGTATTTT
NA TRBJ2-3 NA TRBV2 CASSGQLSSTDTQYF TGTGCCAGCAGTGGACAGCTATCTAGCACAGATACGCAGTATTTT
TRBD1 TRBJ1-2 NA TRBV19 CASNINRGNYGYTF TGTGCCAGTAATATAAACAGGGGGAACTATGGCTACACCTTC
TRBD1 TRBJ2-7 few TRBV2 CASSEQGVSYEQYF TGTGCCAGCAGTGAACAGGGGGTCTCCTACGAGCAGTACTTC
NA TRBJ2-7 NA TRBV5-1 CASSLELWAEQYF TGCGCCAGCAGCTTGGAGTTGTGGGCCGAGCAGTACTTC
NA TRBJ2-1 NA TRBV28 CASSLGTFNEQFF TGTGCCAGCAGTTTAGGGACCTTCAATGAGCAGTTCTTC
TRBD1 TRBJ2-1 NA TRBV27 CASSFGRDRKNEQFF TGTGCCAGCAGTTTCGGCAGGGACAGAAAGAATGAGCAGTTCTTC
NA TRBJ2-7 NA TRBV6-1 CASRGVNYEQYF TGTGCCAGCCGAGGAGTGAACTACGAGCAGTACTTC
TRBD2 TRBJ2-7 NA TRBV11-2 CASSAKGPGGPYEQYF TGTGCCAGCAGCGCTAAAGGTCCGGGAGGGCCCTACGAGCAGTACTTC
TRBD1 TRBJ1-5 NA TRBV27 CASSPLGTGGNQPQHF TGTGCCAGCAGTCCCCTGGGGACAGGGGGCAATCAGCCCCAGCATTTT
NA TRBJ2-5 once TRBV19 CASSMRSGTVAQYF TGTGCCAGTAGTATGAGGTCGGGAACAGTCGCCCAGTACTTC
TRBD1 TRBJ1-5 NA TRBV28 CASSFKTGDSDNQPQHF TGTGCCAGCAGTTTCAAAACAGGGGATTCGGACAATCAGCCCCAGCATTTT
NA TRBJ2-7 NA TRBV28 CASSLSPLAPSRYEQYF TGTGCCAGCAGTTTATCCCCCCTTGCCCCAAGTCGGTACGAGCAGTACTTC
NA TRBJ1-4 NA TRBV18 CASSEQEAEKLFF TGTGCCAGCTCAGAACAGGAGGCGGAAAAACTGTTTTTT
NA TRBJ1-2 NA TRBV9 CASSAQDVSYGYTF TGTGCCAGCAGCGCCCAGGACGTATCCTATGGCTACACCTTC
TRBD1 TRBJ2-2 NA TRBV28 CASSLFGQGNTGELFF TGTGCCAGCAGTTTATTTGGACAGGGGAACACCGGGGAGCTGTTTTTT
NA TRBJ1-5 NA TRBV5-4 CASSFGGNQPQHF TGTGCCAGCAGCTTCGGGGGTAATCAGCCCCAGCATTTT
NA TRBJ2-5 NA TRBV2 CASIWLPGETQYF TGTGCCAGCATATGGCTTCCAGGAGAGACCCAGTACTTC
NA TRBJ2-6 NA TRBV11-2 CASSLEGPISGANVLTF TGTGCCAGCAGCTTAGAGGGGCCAATTTCTGGGGCCAACGTCCTGACTTTC
NA TRBJ1-2 NA TRBV6-5 CASGAAGGYTF TGTGCCAGCGGGGCAGCCGGTGGCTACACCTTC
NA TRBJ1-1 NA TRBV28 CASSLWTGPKEAFF TGTGCCAGCAGTTTATGGACAGGTCCTAAAGAAGCTTTCTTT
TRBD1 TRBJ1-6 NA TRBV5-1 CASSSRSGQGGGSPLHF TGCGCCAGCAGCTCGCGATCGGGACAGGGGGGAGGCTCACCCCTCCACTTT
NA TRBJ2-7 NA TRBV10-1 CATRPRADSYEQYF TGCGCCACCAGGCCCAGGGCGGACTCCTACGAGCAGTACTTC
NA TRBJ2-6 once TRBV28 CASNGVRGANVLTF TGTGCCAGCAATGGGGTGCGCGGGGCCAACGTCCTGACTTTC
NA TRBJ1-4 NA TRBV7-2 CASSRGRNEKLFF TGTGCCAGCAGCCGGGGACGGAATGAAAAACTGTTTTTT
TRBD2 TRBJ2-3 NA TRBV4-2 CASSQGTSRYTQYF TGTGCCAGCAGCCAAGGGACTAGCAGATATACGCAGTATTTT
NA TRBJ2-2 NA TRBV28 CASSTPSQPTGELFF TGTGCCAGCAGTACACCCAGCCAGCCCACCGGGGAGCTGTTTTTT
TRBD2 TRBJ2-1 NA TRBV15 CATSRDEGGGLEQFF TGTGCCACCAGCAGAGATGAGGGCGGGGGGCTTGAGCAGTTCTTC
NA TRBJ1-2 NA TRBV28 CASSFGVIGYTF TGTGCCAGCAGTTTCGGGGTTATTGGCTACACCTTC
TRBD2 TRBJ2-1 NA TRBV5-1 CASSLVPRGSGTYNEQFF TGCGCCAGCAGCTTGGTCCCCCGGGGTAGCGGGACGTACAATGAGCAGTTCTTC